This record concerns one TCR beta chain sequence. Libraries were prepared by immunoSEQ multiplex PCR; TCRdb keeps only in-frame clonotypes and omits some of them. The sample has about 57,000 clones; 91% are singletons. This record comes from a study of blood T cell repertoires in COVID-19. The sequence derives from a man between 60 and 70 years old with acute or convalescent COVID-19. Sequenced sample: peripheral blood.

As DNA, the CDR3 is TGTGCCTGGAGTCCCCAGGGGAATGAGCAGTTCTTC. This translates into CAWSPQGNEQFF. The chain has TRBV30 and TRBJ2-1; tentative D call: TRBD1 (6 bases). Trimming took off 2 bases at V and 7 bases at J, with 9 bases between the two ends. Germline V gene data show CDR1 as GTSNPN and CDR2 as SVGIG (reference sequence). The length of the CDR3 is 12 residues.